These T cell receptor beta chains were read from a single sample in a study of monozygotic twins with inflammatory bowel disease. TCRdb reprocessed the 5' RACE reads, keeping one entry per CDR3 protein, no DNA. The sample has approximately 150,000 distinct CDR3 sequences. Sequencing was done on a sample of blood. The source of these receptors is a human donor with ulcerative colitis or Crohn's disease, or a healthy co-twin of an affected twin (not recorded which). CDR3s include the opening cysteine and the closing phenylalanine or tryptophan.

CDR3: CASSFGLAGADTQYF; J: TRBJ2-3; V: TRBV5-4
CDR3: CSARDQRGTFDTQYF; J: TRBJ2-3; V: TRBV20-1
CDR3: CSARRGRRESSYEQYF; J: TRBJ2-7; V: TRBV20-1
CDR3: CASSHPTGERETQYF; J: TRBJ2-5; V: TRBV14
CDR3: CSAMDWYTDTQYF; J: TRBJ2-3; V: TRBV20-1
CDR3: CASSQAMGHQETQYF; J: TRBJ2-5; V: TRBV5-4
CDR3: CATSQGHGNTIYF; J: TRBJ1-3; V: TRBV24-1
CDR3: CASSQDLTPDLGTQYF; J: TRBJ2-5; V: TRBV3-1
CDR3: CAISGGSDSSAETQYF; J: TRBJ2-5; V: TRBV10-3
CDR3: CASSGYGGAILDTQYF; J: TRBJ2-3; V: TRBV6-1
CDR3: CATSNPGGNQPQHF; J: TRBJ1-5; V: TRBV24-1
CDR3: CASSVRGSSYEQYF; J: TRBJ2-7; V: TRBV7-9
CDR3: CASSRGNGGELFF; J: TRBJ2-2; V: TRBV28
CDR3: CASSHFTPAHYEQYF; J: TRBJ2-7; V: TRBV6-1
CDR3: CASSQNPGGETQYF; J: TRBJ2-5; V: TRBV3-1
CDR3: CSTEDRGLDGYTF; J: TRBJ1-2; V: TRBV29-1
CDR3: CATSDQGLETQYF; J: TRBJ2-5; V: TRBV24-1
CDR3: CAAGQNGNQPQHF; J: TRBJ1-5; V: TRBV10-3
CDR3: CASSLSSGSAHNEQFF; J: TRBJ2-1; V: TRBV7-2